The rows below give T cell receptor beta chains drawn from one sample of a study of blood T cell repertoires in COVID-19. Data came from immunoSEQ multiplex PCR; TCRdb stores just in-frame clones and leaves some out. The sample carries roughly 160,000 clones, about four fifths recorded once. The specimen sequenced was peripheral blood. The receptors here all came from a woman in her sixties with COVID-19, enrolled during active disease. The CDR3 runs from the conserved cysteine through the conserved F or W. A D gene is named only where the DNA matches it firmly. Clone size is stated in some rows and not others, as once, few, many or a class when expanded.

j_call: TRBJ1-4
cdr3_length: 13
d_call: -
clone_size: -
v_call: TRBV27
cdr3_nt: TGTGCCAGCAGTTTATTAGGGGATGAAAAACTGTTTTTT
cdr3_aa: CASSLLGDEKLFF

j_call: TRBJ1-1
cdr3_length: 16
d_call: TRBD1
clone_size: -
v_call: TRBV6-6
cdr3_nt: TGTGCCAGCAGCCCCATGGGACAGGGGGGCCAGACTGAAGCTTTCTTT
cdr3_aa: CASSPMGQGGQTEAFF

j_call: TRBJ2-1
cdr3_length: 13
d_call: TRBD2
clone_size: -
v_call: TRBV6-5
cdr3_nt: TGTGCCGCGAGCGGGGGGGCGGGCAATGAGCAGTTCTTC
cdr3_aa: CAASGGAGNEQFF

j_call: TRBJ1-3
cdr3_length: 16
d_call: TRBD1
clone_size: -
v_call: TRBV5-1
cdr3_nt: TGCGCCAGCAGCTTGGCGGCAGGGGGTATACGAAACACCATATATTTT
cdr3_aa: CASSLAAGGIRNTIYF

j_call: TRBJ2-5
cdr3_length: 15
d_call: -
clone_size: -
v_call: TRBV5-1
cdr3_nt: TGCGCCAGCAGCTTGGCACAGGGTGGGATGGGGACCCAGTACTTC
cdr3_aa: CASSLAQGGMGTQYF

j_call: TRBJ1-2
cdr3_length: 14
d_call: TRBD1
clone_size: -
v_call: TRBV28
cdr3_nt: TGTGCCAGCAGGAACCAGGGGGGTGGCTATGGCTACACCTTC
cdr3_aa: CASRNQGGGYGYTF

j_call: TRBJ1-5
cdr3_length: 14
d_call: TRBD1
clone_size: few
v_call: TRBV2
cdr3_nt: TGTGCCAGCAGTGAAGGGACAGGGCGCCAGCCCCAGCATTTT
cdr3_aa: CASSEGTGRQPQHF

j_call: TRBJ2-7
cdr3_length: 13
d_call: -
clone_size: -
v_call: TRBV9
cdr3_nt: TGTGCCAGCAGCGTAGGTAACACCTACGAGCAGTACTTC
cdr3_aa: CASSVGNTYEQYF

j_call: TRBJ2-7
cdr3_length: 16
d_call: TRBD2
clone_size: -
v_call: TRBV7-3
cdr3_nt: TGTGCCAGCACCTCCCGCGGACTAGCGGGTCCCTACGAGCAGTACTTC
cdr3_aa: CASTSRGLAGPYEQYF

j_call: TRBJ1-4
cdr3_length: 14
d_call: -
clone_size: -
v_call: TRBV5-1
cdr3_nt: TGCGCCAGCAGCTTGACAGTAAACAATGAAAAACTGTTTTTT
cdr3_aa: CASSLTVNNEKLFF

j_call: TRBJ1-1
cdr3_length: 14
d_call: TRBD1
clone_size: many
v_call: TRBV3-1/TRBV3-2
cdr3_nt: TGTGCCAGCAGCCAACCCGACAGGGGGTCTGAAGCTTTCTTT
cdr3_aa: CASSQPDRGSEAFF

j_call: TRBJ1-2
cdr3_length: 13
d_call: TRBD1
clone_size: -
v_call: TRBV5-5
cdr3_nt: TGTGCCAGCAGCCTTACAGGGGACTATGGCTACACCTTC
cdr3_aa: CASSLTGDYGYTF

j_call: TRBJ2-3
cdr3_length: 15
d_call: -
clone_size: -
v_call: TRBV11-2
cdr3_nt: TGTGCCAGCAATAAAAGGGGGCGGGGAACAGATACGCAGTATTTT
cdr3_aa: CASNKRGRGTDTQYF

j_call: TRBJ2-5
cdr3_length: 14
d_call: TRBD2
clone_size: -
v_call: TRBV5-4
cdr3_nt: TGTGCCAGCAGCTTGGGGGGGAGGGGAGAGACCCAGTACTTC
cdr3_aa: CASSLGGRGETQYF

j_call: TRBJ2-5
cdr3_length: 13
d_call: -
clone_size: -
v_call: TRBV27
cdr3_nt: TGTGCCAGCAGTCCTAGAAACCAAGAGACCCAGTACTTC
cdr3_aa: CASSPRNQETQYF

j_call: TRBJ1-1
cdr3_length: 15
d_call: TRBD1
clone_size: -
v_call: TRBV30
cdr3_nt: TGTGCCTGGAGCTACAGGGGACGGGGGAACACTGAAGCTTTCTTT
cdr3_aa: CAWSYRGRGNTEAFF

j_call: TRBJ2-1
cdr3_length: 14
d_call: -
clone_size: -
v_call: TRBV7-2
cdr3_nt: TGTGCCAGCAGCTTAGCCTTTGCGAAGAATGAGCAGTTCTTC
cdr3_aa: CASSLAFAKNEQFF

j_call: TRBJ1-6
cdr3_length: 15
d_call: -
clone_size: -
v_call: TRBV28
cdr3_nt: TGTGCCAGCAGTGAGGGCGCCCTTGTTGATTCACCCCTCCACTTT
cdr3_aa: CASSEGALVDSPLHF

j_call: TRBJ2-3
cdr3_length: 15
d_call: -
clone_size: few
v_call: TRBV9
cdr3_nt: TGTGCCAGCAGCTCAGGCGGGGCGGACACAGATACGCAGTATTTT
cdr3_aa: CASSSGGADTDTQYF